This TCR beta chain was sequenced during a study of CD8 T cells in ankylosing spondylitis. A quantitative 5'-RACE method, one with molecular barcodes, was used to make TCR beta libraries. TCRdb independently ran MiXCR on the 5' RACE reads; one entry per CDR3 protein. The table lists about 220,000 distinct CDR3 sequences, approximately 16% of them singletons, with roughly 43% in the top ten. This clonotype came up a few times. As yet, its antigen is unknown. Study-wide points: Reportedly, significant enrichment of disease-linked clones occurred in matched ankylosing spondylitis synovial fluid. It appeared that ankylosing spondylitis blood was characterized by a TCR beta motif of about 8 highly homologous variants.

This clonotype originated in a male donor with ankylosing spondylitis. Sequenced: blood, either unsorted or a sorted T cell fraction (not recorded which).

CDR3 residues: CASSDGASGKWELFF. The CDR3, as DNA: TGCGCCAGCAGCGACGGGGCTAGCGGGAAATGGGAGCTGTTTTTT. This chain connects TRBV5-1 to TRBJ2-2, with TRBD2 identical over 9 bases. The ends lost 4 bases at V and 9 bases at J; junction bases unmatched: 10. The CDR3 has 15 residues. CDR1 and CDR2 from the germline V gene are SGHRS and YFSETQ.